A selection of T cell receptor beta chains follows, all from one sample in a study of regulatory T cells in long-lasting Graves disease. TCRdb re-called the multiplex PCR reads with MiXCR, one entry per CDR3 protein. The table has about 560,000 distinct CDR3 sequences, about 15% seen once. The sample was also reused in another study, on T cells in Graves' hyperthyroidism and ophthalmopathy.

This material consisted of peripheral blood mononuclear cells (PBMCs), taken at new diagnosis, from a patient treated with antithyroid drugs. The receptors here all came from a man between 18 and 35 years old with Graves disease. Each CDR3 is given with its conserved first and last residue. The order of the fields is D gene, clone size, J gene, V gene, CDR3 protein, CDR3 DNA. A D gene is named only where the DNA matches it firmly. Part of the rows lack a size; the others show once, few, many or a class for expanded clones.

>TRBD1|NA|TRBJ2-2|TRBV4-2
CASSQDPDRVNTGELFF
TGTGCCAGCAGCCAAGACCCGGACAGGGTAAACACCGGGGAGCTGTTTTTT
>NA|few|TRBJ2-4|TRBV29-1
CSAGRGGIQYF
TGCAGCGCTGGTCGTGGGGGCATTCAGTACTTC
>NA|many|TRBJ1-1|TRBV7-2
CASSLVGTQGTAFF
TGTGCCAGCAGCTTAGTTGGGACACAGGGTACGGCTTTCTTT
>NA|NA|TRBJ1-1|TRBV19
CASSRLSGTEAFF
TGTGCCAGTAGTAGACTCAGTGGCACTGAAGCTTTCTTT
>NA|many|TRBJ2-3|TRBV7-2
CASSPRRAETLLDTQYF
TGTGCCAGCAGCCCGAGGAGGGCAGAAACCCTATTAGATACGCAGTATTTT
>TRBD1|few|TRBJ2-1|TRBV5-1
CASMRGTGSYNEQFF
TGCGCCAGCATGAGGGGGACAGGGTCCTACAATGAGCAGTTCTTC
>TRBD1|many|TRBJ1-1|TRBV5-1
CASSSSRGLGNTEAFF
TGCGCCAGCAGCTCGTCGAGGGGGCTTGGGAACACTGAAGCTTTCTTT
>TRBD1|few|TRBJ2-3|TRBV29-1
CSVERTPGTGRDTQYF
TGCAGCGTTGAGAGGACCCCAGGGACAGGGAGGGATACGCAGTATTTT
>NA|NA|TRBJ1-1|TRBV30
CAWSLSRDTEAFF
TGTGCCTGGAGCCTGAGCAGAGACACTGAAGCTTTCTTT
>NA|many|TRBJ1-2|TRBV6-1
CASSQDSFSYGYTF
TGTGCCAGCAGCCAAGACAGCTTTTCTTATGGCTACACCTTC
>TRBD1|NA|TRBJ1-5|TRBV4-1
CASSQFPTGGGNQPQHF
TGCGCCAGCAGCCAATTTCCGACAGGGGGCGGCAATCAGCCCCAGCATTTT
>TRBD1|NA|TRBJ1-4|TRBV6-1
CASRGTGEDEKLFF
TGTGCCAGCAGGGGGACAGGGGAGGATGAAAAACTGTTTTTT
>NA|many|TRBJ1-5|TRBV2
CASSDTRRGQPQHF
TGTGCCAGCAGTGATACAAGGAGGGGACAGCCCCAGCATTTT
>NA|many|TRBJ1-2|TRBV29-1
CSVVGGLGYTF
TGCAGCGTTGTGGGGGGTTTGGGCTACACCTTC
>TRBD2|many|TRBJ2-1|TRBV6-2/TRBV6-3
CASNALAPLYNEQFF
TGTGCCAGCAACGCACTAGCGCCCTTATACAATGAGCAGTTCTTC
>NA|few|TRBJ1-6|TRBV20-1
CSARKGGTGGSYNSPLHF
TGCAGTGCTAGAAAGGGGGGGACGGGAGGCTCCTATAATTCACCCCTCCACTTT
>NA|NA|TRBJ2-2|TRBV20-1
CSARVTSGTGELFF
TGCAGCGCTAGAGTTACTAGTGGCACCGGGGAGCTGTTTTTT